This T cell receptor (beta chain) was sequenced during a study of blood T cell repertoires in COVID-19. Study summary: The cDNA or gDNA used as material had been derived from T cells, B-cell-depleted T cells, or PBMCs.

Profiling relied on immunoSEQ multiplex PCR, and the TCRdb table lists in-frame clones only, not all of them. The sample shows 190,000 or so clones, roughly nine tenths of them seen only once. Germline V gives CDR1 SQVTM, CDR2 ANQGSEA. The length of the CDR3 is 14 residues. Trimming took 6 bases from V and 5 from J, leaving 19 bases between them. Sequenced: peripheral blood. The chain uses TRBV29-1 and TRBJ1-1; D may be TRBD1 (5 bases). The TCR was taken from a woman in her 70s with acute or convalescent COVID-19. This CDR3 reads CSVDPHAGRTEAFF. CDR3 sequence (DNA): TGCAGCGTGGACCCCCATGCAGGGCGGACTGAAGCTTTCTTT.